The entry below describes one TCR beta chain. This record comes from a study of blood T cell repertoires in COVID-19. At the level of the study: COVID-19 samples, acute and convalescent, were from the United States, Italy and Spain. Sources were T cells, B-cell-depleted T cells, or PBMCs; the material itself was cDNA or gDNA.

The CDR3 loop spans 17 amino acids. Germline V gene sequence: CDR1 LNHDA, CDR2 SQIVND (reference sequence). V lost 5 bases to trimming and J lost 4 bases; unmatched junction nucleotides: 13. Repertoires were generated with immunoSEQ multiplex PCR, while TCRdb's copy carries only in-frame clones and drops some. The sample holds approximately 53,000 clones, roughly 91% seen once. What was sequenced was peripheral blood. The chain uses TRBV19 and TRBJ1-1; 10 bases agree with TRBD1. The TCR originated in a human donor in a cohort sampled during active COVID-19. The CDR3 here is CASSQPLGTGVITEAFF. The CDR3 DNA reads as TGTGCCAGTAGTCAGCCGTTAGGGACAGGGGTAATCACTGAAGCTTTCTTT.